These T cell receptor beta chains were read from a single sample in a study of molecular identifiers for immune sequencing clone quantification. TCRdb re-derived calls from the PCR reads in MiXCR, one entry per CDR3 protein. Of under 600,000 distinct CDR3 sequences listed, around a fifth were seen once; the top ten hold around 0.84%. The sample taken for sequencing was naive CD8+ T cells from blood, with Jurkat cell RNA spiked in. Receptors originate from a human donor in good health. Some libraries in this study had Jurkat cell RNA spiked in. Both conserved end residues are part of each CDR3. A D gene is named only where the DNA matches it firmly. Clone size appears in some rows only: once, few, many, or a class for an expanded clone.

J gene	D gene	clone size	CDR3 length	V gene	CDR3 DNA	CDR3 protein
TRBJ2-1	TRBD2	few	16	TRBV6-5	TGTGCCAGCAGTTACCTCGGGACTAGCGGCTACAATGAGCAGTTCTTC	CASSYLGTSGYNEQFF
TRBJ2-5	TRBD2	NA	15	TRBV2	TGTGCCAGCAGTGAGGAAGCGGGGTACCAAGAGACCCAGTACTTC	CASSEEAGYQETQYF
TRBJ2-2	TRBD2	NA	18	TRBV4-3	TGCGCCAGCAGCCAAGATCGCTCATCGGGAGCGGGAACCGGGGAGCTGTTTTTT	CASSQDRSSGAGTGELFF
TRBJ2-7	NA	NA	13	TRBV30	TGTGCCTGGAGGAGAGGGGCCAGCTACGAGCAGTACTTC	CAWRRGASYEQYF
TRBJ2-7	TRBD2	many	15	TRBV28	TGTGCCAGCAGCTGGACTAGCGGGACAAGGTACGAGCAGTACTTC	CASSWTSGTRYEQYF
TRBJ2-5	TRBD2	few	14	TRBV27	TGTGCCAGCAGTTGCCTTTGGGAGGGAGAGACCCAGTACTTC	CASSCLWEGETQYF
TRBJ1-5	NA	many	14	TRBV2	TGTGCCTCCCGCGGTGAGGGGGGCAATCAGCCCCAGCATTTT	CASRGEGGNQPQHF
TRBJ2-3	NA	many	14	TRBV6-2/TRBV6-3	TGTGCCAGCACCCTGTGGTTCAACACAGATACGCAGTATTTT	CASTLWFNTDTQYF
TRBJ2-3	NA	many	15	TRBV7-9	TGTGCCAGCACCGAAGATGGCAGGTTCACAGATACGCAGTATTTT	CASTEDGRFTDTQYF
TRBJ1-6	NA	NA	15	TRBV12-3/TRBV12-4	TGTGCCAGCAGTTTGGGAGGGGCAGGCGGTTCACCCCTCCACTTT	CASSLGGAGGSPLHF
TRBJ2-7	NA	few	16	TRBV19	TGTGCCAGTAGTATAGCGTCACAGGATTACTCCTACGAGCAGTACTTC	CASSIASQDYSYEQYF
TRBJ1-1	NA	few	14	TRBV19	TGTGCCAGTAGTATACAGGGGCGGCTGACTGAAGCTTTCTTT	CASSIQGRLTEAFF
TRBJ2-7	TRBD2	many	12	TRBV29-1	TGCAGCGTCGATAGCGGGAGACTCGAGCAGTACTTC	CSVDSGRLEQYF
TRBJ2-6	TRBD1	many	16	TRBV4-2	TGTGCCAGCAGCCAGCAGGGGGTATTGGGGGCCAACGTCCTGACTTTC	CASSQQGVLGANVLTF
TRBJ2-7	NA	NA	13	TRBV4-3	TGCGTCAGCAGCCAAGATAAAGGCTACGAGCAGTACTTC	CVSSQDKGYEQYF
TRBJ2-7	TRBD2	NA	15	TRBV6-5	TGTGCCAGCAGTCACGGACTGGCGGGAGACTACAAGCAGTACTTC	CASSHGLAGDYKQYF
TRBJ2-7	TRBD2	NA	15	TRBV6-1	TGTGCCAGCAGTGAACAGGGTAGCGGGTACTACGAGCAGTACTTC	CASSEQGSGYYEQYF
TRBJ2-1	TRBD2	NA	14	TRBV3-1	TGTGCCAGCAGCCAAAGCGGGAGGGAGGGTGAGCAGTTCTTC	CASSQSGREGEQFF
TRBJ1-3	TRBD1	few	15	TRBV2	TGTGCCAGCAGGACTGACCGGGGACAGCCGGCAACCATATATTTT	CASRTDRGQPATIYF
TRBJ1-5	NA	few	15	TRBV10-3	TGTGCCATCAGTGAGTCGGCGACGCTCAATCAGCCCCAGCATTTT	CAISESATLNQPQHF
TRBJ2-7	NA	many	14	TRBV30	TGTGCCTGGAGCTCCGGGACGGTCAGATACGAGCAGTACTTC	CAWSSGTVRYEQYF
TRBJ2-3	TRBD1	many	16	TRBV4-3	TGCGCCAGCAGCCAAGGAACAGGGGGTTACACAGATACGCAGTATTTT	CASSQGTGGYTDTQYF
TRBJ1-5	TRBD1	NA	14	TRBV25-1	TGTGCCAGCAGTGCGACAGGGGGCTATCAGCCCCAGCATTTT	CASSATGGYQPQHF
TRBJ2-1	TRBD1	many	16	TRBV29-1	TGCAGCGTTGAAAAACGCGGGACAGGGACCTACAATGAGCAGTTCTTC	CSVEKRGTGTYNEQFF
TRBJ1-2	NA	NA	13	TRBV28	TGTGCCAGCAGTTTAGGGAGTTCGGGCGGCCACACCTTC	CASSLGSSGGHTF
TRBJ2-2	TRBD2	NA	19	TRBV19	TGTGCCAGTAGTATAGATCCCCTAGCGGGGGAACTACGGGTCGGGGAGCTGTTTTTT	CASSIDPLAGELRVGELFF
TRBJ2-4	NA	few	15	TRBV6-2/TRBV6-3	TGTGCCAGCAGTTACGGGATCGGGACCAAAAACATTCAGTACTTC	CASSYGIGTKNIQYF
TRBJ2-3	TRBD1	many	15	TRBV18	TGTGCCAGCTCAGCGACAGGGGACCCACCTAAGTCGCAGTATTTT	CASSATGDPPKSQYF
TRBJ2-7	NA	many	16	TRBV2	TGTGCCAGCACCCCGAATGGGGCAGGTCGTGCCTACGAGCAGTACTTC	CASTPNGAGRAYEQYF
TRBJ1-2	NA	NA	16	TRBV7-9	TGTGCCAGCAGCTTAGATTCTGGCCTCAACCCCAATGGCTACACCTTC	CASSLDSGLNPNGYTF
TRBJ2-7	NA	few	18	TRBV14	TGTGCCAGCAGCCACGACTCCGGCACGGGGGTGCTCTCCTACGAGCAGTACTTC	CASSHDSGTGVLSYEQYF
TRBJ1-4	NA	NA	14	TRBV7-9	TGTGCCAGCGGCAGCATTGAGGCTGGGGAAAAACTGTTTTTT	CASGSIEAGEKLFF
TRBJ2-5	TRBD2	NA	15	TRBV6-5	TGTGCCAGCAGTTACCTTGGGACTAGAGAAGAGACCCAGTACTTC	CASSYLGTREETQYF
TRBJ2-7	NA	few	15	TRBV27	TGTGCCAGCAGCCTCCGACCGGGGGTTGCCTACGAGCAGTACTTC	CASSLRPGVAYEQYF
TRBJ2-7	TRBD1	NA	15	TRBV5-1	TGCGCCAGCAGCGCGCCGGGACAGGACACCTACGAGCAGTACTTC	CASSAPGQDTYEQYF
TRBJ2-7	NA	many	15	TRBV19	TGTGCCAGTAGTATAGATCCGGGGAATACCTACGAGCAGTACTTC	CASSIDPGNTYEQYF
TRBJ2-7	TRBD1	NA	13	TRBV6-2/TRBV6-3	TGTGCCAGCACCCGGGACAGACTATACGAGCAGTACTTC	CASTRDRLYEQYF
TRBJ2-5	TRBD1	many	17	TRBV11-2	TGTGCCAGCAGCTCCCCTTCGACAGGGGTTGTTCAAGAGACCCAGTACTTC	CASSSPSTGVVQETQYF
TRBJ2-3	NA	NA	14	TRBV20-1	TGCAGTGCTAGGTTACCTCATAGCACAGATACGCAGTATTTT	CSARLPHSTDTQYF
TRBJ2-1	TRBD2	NA	13	TRBV27	TGTGCCAGCAGGGGACTAGATGACGATGAGCAGTTCTTC	CASRGLDDDEQFF
TRBJ2-3	NA	many	15	TRBV3-1	TGTGCCAGCAGCCAATCCGGCGGATACACAGATACGCAGTATTTT	CASSQSGGYTDTQYF
TRBJ2-3	TRBD2	many	18	TRBV4-3	TGCGCCAGCAGCCAAGATCTCACTAGCGGACCTAGCACAGATACGCAGTATTTT	CASSQDLTSGPSTDTQYF
TRBJ2-5	NA	many	16	TRBV29-1	TGCAGCGTTGAATATTTCGGGGGGCTCTCTTCAGAGACCCAGTACTTC	CSVEYFGGLSSETQYF
TRBJ2-7	TRBD2	many	13	TRBV12-5	TGTGCTAGTGGTTTTACGGGGGGTTACGAGCAGTACTTC	CASGFTGGYEQYF
TRBJ1-1	NA	NA	15	TRBV23-1	TGCGCCAGCAGTCCGACCGGGACGGATTACACTGAAGCTTTCTTT	CASSPTGTDYTEAFF
TRBJ1-5	TRBD1	many	16	TRBV12-3/TRBV12-4	TGTGCCAGCAGCGGGACAGGGGTTTATAGCAATCAGCCCCAGCATTTT	CASSGTGVYSNQPQHF